What follows are 2 T cell receptor beta chains derived from one specimen sequenced in a study of CD8 T cells in Susac syndrome. Reverse transcription of about 0.5 to 1 ug RNA used random hexamers. TCRdb reprocessed the immunoSEQ multiplex PCR reads with MiXCR, giving one entry per CDR3 protein. The sample has around 130,000 distinct CDR3 sequences; less than 95% are singletons. Sequenced sample: CD4+ T cells from PBMCs. The receptor source for this set is a human donor with multiple sclerosis.

The rearrangement uses TRBV30 and TRBJ1-3, with TRBD1 identical over 9 bases. The V segment lost 3 bases and the J segment 3 bases; nucleotides outside the gene matches: 6. The length of the CDR3 is 15 residues. CDR1 is GTSNPN, CDR2 SVGIG, per germline (reference sequence). CDR3 sequence (DNA): TGTGCCTGGAGCGAGGGACAGGGTTTTGGAAACACCATATATTTT. Translating it yields CAWSEGQGFGNTIYF.

The gene calls are TRBV18 and TRBJ2-5; D unclear. With 6 bases removed from V and 1 base from J, the gap between germline ends came to 9 bases. The CDR3 is 13 amino acids. Germline V gene lookup returns CDR1 KGHSH and CDR2 LQKENI. CDR3 loop: CASSGSGQETQYF. CDR3 in DNA: TGTGCCAGCTCGGGATCAGGCCAAGAGACCCAGTACTTC.